This T cell receptor beta chain appears in the sequencing data of a study of Ad26.COV2.S vaccination and SARS-CoV-2 variants. The table came from immunoSEQ multiplex PCR; TCRdb's copy has only in-frame clones and leaves some out. The sample has about 470,000 clones; less than 95% are singletons. Documented treatment: around 19 received Ad26.COV2.S at low or high dose, single or two shots; 5 received placebo; per-sample allocation not given. Sampling was done on day 63 after the first vaccine or placebo injection. CDR1 is MNHEY, CDR2 SVGEGT, per germline. The CDR3 length is 15 residues, termini included. As to this clone: The limits of the CDR3 on the DNA are not certain, so only TCRdb's listed CDR3 is given.

The sequences come from peripheral blood, collected in a trial of Ad26.COV2.S vaccine versus placebo. The rearrangement links TRBV6-2 or TRBV6-3 to TRBJ1-1; the table assigns TRBD1, which was not confirmed against the DNA. This TCR was sampled from a person aged 18 to 65 who received the Ad26.COV2.S COVID-19 vaccine or a placebo. The CDR3 here is CASSTSGQRNTEAFF.